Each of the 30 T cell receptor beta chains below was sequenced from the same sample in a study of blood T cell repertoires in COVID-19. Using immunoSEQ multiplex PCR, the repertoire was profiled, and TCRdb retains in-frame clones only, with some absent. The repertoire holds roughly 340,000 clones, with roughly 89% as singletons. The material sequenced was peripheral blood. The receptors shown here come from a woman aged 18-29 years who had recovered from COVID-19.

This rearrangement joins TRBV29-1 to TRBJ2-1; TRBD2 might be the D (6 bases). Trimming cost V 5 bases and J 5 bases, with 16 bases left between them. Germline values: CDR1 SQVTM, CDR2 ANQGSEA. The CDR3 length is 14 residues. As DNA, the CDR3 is TGCAGCGTTTGGCCGGGAGCGTACAACAATGAGCAGTTCTTC. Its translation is CSVWPGAYNNEQFF.

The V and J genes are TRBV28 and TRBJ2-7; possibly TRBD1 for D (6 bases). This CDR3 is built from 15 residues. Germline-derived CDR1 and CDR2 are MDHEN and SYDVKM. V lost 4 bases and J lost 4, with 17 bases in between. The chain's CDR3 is CASSSARGTGYEQYV. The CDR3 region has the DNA TGTGCCAGCAGTTCGGCCAGGGGTACCGGGTACGAGCAGTACGTC.

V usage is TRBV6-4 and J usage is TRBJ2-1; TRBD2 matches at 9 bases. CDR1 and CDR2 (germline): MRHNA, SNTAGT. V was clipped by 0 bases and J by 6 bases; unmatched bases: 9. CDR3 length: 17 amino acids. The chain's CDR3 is CASSDSNLAGLVNEQFF. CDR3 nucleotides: TGTGCCAGCAGTGACTCGAATCTAGCGGGATTGGTCAATGAGCAGTTCTTC.

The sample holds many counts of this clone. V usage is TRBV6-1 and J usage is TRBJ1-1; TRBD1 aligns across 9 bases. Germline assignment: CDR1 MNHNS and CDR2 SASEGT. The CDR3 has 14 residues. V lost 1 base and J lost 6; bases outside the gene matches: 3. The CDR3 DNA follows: TGTGCCAGCAGTGAAGTTACAGGGGGCGCTGAAGCTTTCTTT. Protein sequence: CASSEVTGGAEAFF.

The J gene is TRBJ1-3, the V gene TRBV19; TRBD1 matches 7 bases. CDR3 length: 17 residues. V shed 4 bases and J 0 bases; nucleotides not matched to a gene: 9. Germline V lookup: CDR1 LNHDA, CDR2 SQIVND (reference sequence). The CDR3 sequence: CASSNPGQPSSGNTIYF. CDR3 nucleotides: TGTGCCAGTAGTAACCCGGGACAGCCGTCCTCTGGAAACACCATATATTTT.

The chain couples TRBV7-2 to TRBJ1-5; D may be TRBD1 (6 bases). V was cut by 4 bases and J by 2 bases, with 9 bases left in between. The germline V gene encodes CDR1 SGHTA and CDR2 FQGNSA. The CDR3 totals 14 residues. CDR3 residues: CASSSPGGNQPQHF. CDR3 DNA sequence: TGTGCCAGCAGCTCCCCAGGGGGCAATCAGCCCCAGCATTTT.

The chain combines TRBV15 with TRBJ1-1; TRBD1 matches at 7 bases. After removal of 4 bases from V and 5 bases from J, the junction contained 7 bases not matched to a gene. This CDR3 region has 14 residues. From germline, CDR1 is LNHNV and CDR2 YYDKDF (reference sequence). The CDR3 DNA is TGTGCCACCAGCACCAGGACAGGAGGGACTGAAGCTTTCTTT. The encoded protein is CATSTRTGGTEAFF. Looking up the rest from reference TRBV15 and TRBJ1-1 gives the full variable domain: DAMVIQNPRYQVTQFGKPVTLSCSQTLNHNVMYWYQQKSSQAPKLLFHYYDKDFNNEADTPDNFQSRRPNTSFCFLDIRSPGLGDTAMYLCATSTRTGGTEAFFGQGTRLTVV.

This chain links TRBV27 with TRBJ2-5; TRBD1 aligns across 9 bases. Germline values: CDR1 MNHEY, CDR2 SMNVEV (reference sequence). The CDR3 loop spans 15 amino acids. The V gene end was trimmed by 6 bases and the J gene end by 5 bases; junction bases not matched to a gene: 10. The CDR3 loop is CASRRIGTGWETQYF. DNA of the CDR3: TGTGCCAGCAGACGCATCGGGACAGGGTGGGAGACCCAGTACTTC.

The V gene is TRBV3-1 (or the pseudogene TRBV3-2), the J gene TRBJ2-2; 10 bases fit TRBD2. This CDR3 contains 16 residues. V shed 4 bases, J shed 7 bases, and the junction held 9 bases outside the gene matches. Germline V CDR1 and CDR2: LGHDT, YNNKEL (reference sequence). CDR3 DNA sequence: TGTGCCAGCAGCCGCTCTGGAGTAGCGGGAGGCGGGGAGCTGTTTTTT. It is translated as CASSRSGVAGGGELFF.

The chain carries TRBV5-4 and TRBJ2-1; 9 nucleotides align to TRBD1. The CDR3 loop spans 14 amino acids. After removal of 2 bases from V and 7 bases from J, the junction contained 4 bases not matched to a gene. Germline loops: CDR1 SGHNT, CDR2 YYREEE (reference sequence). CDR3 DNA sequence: TGTGCCAGCAGCTTACGGGACAGGGAGAATGAGCAGTTCTTC. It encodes CASSLRDRENEQFF. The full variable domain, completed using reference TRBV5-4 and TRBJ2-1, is ETGVTQSPTHLIKTRGQQVTLRCSSQSGHNTVSWYQQALGQGPQFIFQYYREEENGRGNFPPRFSGLQFPNYSSELNVNALELDDSALYLCASSLRDRENEQFFGPGTRLTVL.

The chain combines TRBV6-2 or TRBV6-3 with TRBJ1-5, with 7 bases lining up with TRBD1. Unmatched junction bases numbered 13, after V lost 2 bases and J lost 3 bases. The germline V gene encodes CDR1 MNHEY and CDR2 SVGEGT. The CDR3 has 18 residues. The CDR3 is CASSYAKTGTAINQPQHF. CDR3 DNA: TGTGCCAGCAGTTACGCGAAAACCGGGACAGCAATCAATCAGCCCCAGCATTTT.

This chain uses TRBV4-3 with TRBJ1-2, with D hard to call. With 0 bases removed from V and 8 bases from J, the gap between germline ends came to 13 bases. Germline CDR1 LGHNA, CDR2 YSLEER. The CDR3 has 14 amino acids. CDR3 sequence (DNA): TGCGCCAGCAGCCAAGAATTAACCGGGGAGGGCTACACCTTC. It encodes CASSQELTGEGYTF.

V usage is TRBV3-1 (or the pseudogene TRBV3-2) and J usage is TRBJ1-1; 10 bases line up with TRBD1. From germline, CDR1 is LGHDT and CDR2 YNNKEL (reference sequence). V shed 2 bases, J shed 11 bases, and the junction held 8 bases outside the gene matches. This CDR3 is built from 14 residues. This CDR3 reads CASSQSSPGQGAFF. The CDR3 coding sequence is TGTGCCAGCAGCCAAAGTTCTCCGGGACAGGGGGCTTTCTTT.

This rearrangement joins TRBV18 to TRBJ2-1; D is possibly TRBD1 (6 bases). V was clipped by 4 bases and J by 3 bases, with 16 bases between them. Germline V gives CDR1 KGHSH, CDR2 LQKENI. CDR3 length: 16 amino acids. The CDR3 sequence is CASSLEGERYYNEQFF. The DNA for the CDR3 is TGTGCCAGCTCACTCGAGGGGGAGAGGTACTACAATGAGCAGTTCTTC.

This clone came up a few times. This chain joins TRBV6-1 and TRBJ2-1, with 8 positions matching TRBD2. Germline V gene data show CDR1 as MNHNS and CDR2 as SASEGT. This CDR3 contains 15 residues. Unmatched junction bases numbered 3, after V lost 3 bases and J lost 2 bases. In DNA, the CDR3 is TGTGCCAGCAGTGAGAGCGGGAGCACCTACAATGAGCAGTTCTTC. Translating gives CASSESGSTYNEQFF.

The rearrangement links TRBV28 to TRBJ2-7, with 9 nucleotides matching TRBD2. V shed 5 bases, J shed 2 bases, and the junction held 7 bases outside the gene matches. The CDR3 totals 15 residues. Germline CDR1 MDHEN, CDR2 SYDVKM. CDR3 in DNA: TGTGCCAGCAGTCGACTAGCGGCCCGAACCTACGAGCAGTACGTC. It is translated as CASSRLAARTYEQYV.

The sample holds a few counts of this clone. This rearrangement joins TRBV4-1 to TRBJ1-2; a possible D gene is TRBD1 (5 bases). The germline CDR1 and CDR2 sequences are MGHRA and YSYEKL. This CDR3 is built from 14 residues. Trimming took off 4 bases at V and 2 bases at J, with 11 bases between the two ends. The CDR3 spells CASSRSTENYGYTF. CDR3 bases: TGCGCCAGCAGCCGTTCGACAGAGAACTATGGCTACACCTTC.

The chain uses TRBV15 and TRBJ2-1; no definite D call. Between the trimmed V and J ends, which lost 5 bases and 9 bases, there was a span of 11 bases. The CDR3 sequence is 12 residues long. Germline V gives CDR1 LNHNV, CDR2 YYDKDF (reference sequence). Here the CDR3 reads CATSPNGGEQFF. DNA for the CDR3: TGTGCCACCAGCCCCAATGGCGGTGAGCAGTTCTTC.

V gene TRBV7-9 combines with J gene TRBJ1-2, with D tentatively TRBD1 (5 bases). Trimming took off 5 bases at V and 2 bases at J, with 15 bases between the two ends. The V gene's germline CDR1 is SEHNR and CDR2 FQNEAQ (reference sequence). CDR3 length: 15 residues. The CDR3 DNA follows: TGTGCCAGCAGCCCCCCTCGGAGGGACAACTATGGCTACACCTTC. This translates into CASSPPRRDNYGYTF.

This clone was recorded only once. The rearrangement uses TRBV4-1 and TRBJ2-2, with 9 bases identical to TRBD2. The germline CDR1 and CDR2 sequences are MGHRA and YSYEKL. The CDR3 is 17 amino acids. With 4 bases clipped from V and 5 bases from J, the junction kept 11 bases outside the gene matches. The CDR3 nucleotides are TGCGCCAGCAGCCTACGTAGCGGGAGCGGTTATACCGGGGAGCTGTTTTTT. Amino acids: CASSLRSGSGYTGELFF.

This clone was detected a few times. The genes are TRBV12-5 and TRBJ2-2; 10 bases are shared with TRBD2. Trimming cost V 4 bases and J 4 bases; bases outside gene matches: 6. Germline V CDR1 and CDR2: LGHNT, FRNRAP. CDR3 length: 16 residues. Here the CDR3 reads CASGSRTSGVTGELFF. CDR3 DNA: TGTGCTAGTGGTTCGAGGACTAGCGGAGTCACCGGGGAGCTGTTTTTT.

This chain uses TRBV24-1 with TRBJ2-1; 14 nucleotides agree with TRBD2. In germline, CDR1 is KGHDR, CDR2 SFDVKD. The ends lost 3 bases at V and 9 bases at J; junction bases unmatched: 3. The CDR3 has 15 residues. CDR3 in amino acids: CATSDPGLAGVEQFF. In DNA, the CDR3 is TGTGCCACCAGTGATCCGGGACTAGCGGGAGTTGAGCAGTTCTTC.

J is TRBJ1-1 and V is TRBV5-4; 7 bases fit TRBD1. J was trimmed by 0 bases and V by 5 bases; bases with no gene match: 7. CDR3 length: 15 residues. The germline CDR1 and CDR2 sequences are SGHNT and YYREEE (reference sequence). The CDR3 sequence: CASSSPGQMNTEAFF. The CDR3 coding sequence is TGTGCCAGCAGTTCTCCGGGACAGATGAACACTGAAGCTTTCTTT.

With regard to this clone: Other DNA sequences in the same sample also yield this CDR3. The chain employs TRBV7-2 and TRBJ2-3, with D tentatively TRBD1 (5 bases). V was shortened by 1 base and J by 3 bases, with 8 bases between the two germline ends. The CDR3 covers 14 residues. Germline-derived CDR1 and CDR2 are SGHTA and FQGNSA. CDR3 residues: CASSLGQGTDTQYF. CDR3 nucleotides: TGTGCCAGCAGCTTAGGGCAGGGAACAGATACGCAGTATTTT.

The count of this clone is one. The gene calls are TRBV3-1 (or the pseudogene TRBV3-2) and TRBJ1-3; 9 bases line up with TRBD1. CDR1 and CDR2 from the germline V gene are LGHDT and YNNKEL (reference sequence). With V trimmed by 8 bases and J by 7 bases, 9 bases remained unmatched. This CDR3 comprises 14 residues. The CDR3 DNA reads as TGTGCCAGCCGTGGGGGGACAGGGAAGAACACCATATATTTT. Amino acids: CASRGGTGKNTIYF.

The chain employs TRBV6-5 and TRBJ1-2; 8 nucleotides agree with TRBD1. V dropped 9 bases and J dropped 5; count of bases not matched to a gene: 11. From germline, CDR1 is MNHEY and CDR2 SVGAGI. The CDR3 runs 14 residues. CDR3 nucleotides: TGTGCCAGTAAAAAGGACAGGGATGGTTATGGCTACACCTTC. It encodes CASKKDRDGYGYTF.

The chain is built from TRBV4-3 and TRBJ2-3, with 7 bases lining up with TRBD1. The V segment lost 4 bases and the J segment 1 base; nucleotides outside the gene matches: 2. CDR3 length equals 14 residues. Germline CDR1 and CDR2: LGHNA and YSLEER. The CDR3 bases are TGCGCCAGCAGCCTCGGACAGGGCACAGATACGCAGTATTTT. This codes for CASSLGQGTDTQYF.

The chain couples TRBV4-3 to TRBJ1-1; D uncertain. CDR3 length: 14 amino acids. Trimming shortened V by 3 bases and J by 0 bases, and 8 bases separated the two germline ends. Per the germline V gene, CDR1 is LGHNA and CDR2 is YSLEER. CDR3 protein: CASSQGQMNTEAFF. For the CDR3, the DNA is TGCGCCAGCAGCCAGGGCCAAATGAACACTGAAGCTTTCTTT.

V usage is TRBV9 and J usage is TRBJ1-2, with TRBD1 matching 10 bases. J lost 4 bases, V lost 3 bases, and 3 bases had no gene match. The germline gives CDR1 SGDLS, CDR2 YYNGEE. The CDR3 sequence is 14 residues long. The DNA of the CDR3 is TGTGCCAGCAGCGGACAGGGGGCTAGCTATGGCTACACCTTC. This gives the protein CASSGQGASYGYTF.

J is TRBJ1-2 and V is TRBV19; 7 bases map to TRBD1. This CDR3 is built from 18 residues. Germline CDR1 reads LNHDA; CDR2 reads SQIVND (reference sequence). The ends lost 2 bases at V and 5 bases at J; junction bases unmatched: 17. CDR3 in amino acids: CASSIFRLTGTVRYGYTF. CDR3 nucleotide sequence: TGTGCCAGTAGTATATTCCGACTGACAGGGACCGTTAGGTATGGCTACACCTTC.